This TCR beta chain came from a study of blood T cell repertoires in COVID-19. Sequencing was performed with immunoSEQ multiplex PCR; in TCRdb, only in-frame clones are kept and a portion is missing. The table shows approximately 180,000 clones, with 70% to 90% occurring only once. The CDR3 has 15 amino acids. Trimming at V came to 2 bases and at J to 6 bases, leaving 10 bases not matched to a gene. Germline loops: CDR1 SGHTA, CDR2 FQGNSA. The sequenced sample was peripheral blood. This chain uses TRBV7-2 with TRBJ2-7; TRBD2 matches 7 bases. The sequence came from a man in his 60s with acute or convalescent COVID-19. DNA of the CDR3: TGTGCCAGCAGCTTATGGACTAGGTTTTTTCCCGAGCAGTACTTC. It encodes CASSLWTRFFPEQYF.